This entry features one T cell receptor beta chain sequence. Antigen: not known. The CDR3 loop spans 14 amino acids. The germline CDR1 and CDR2 sequences are LNHDA and SQIVND (reference sequence). V trimming: 6 bases; J trimming: 4 bases; junction bases outside the gene matches: 3. Every patient relapsed after autologous stem cell transplantation, and brentuximab vedotin exposure varied. Patients showed best responses of complete response, partial response or progressive disease. These data originate in a study of PD-1 blockade in classical Hodgkin lymphoma. Study results and caveats: Whoever responded completely had baseline diversity much like that seen in newly diagnosed patients. With CD4+ cells, TCR diversity rose significantly by C4D1, but not with CD8+ cells.

Only in-frame clones appear in the TCRdb table, and some are missing; sequencing was by immunoSEQ multiplex PCR. The profile covers some 65,000 clones, with over 70% appearing a single time and roughly 9.1% taken by the ten largest. V gene TRBV19 combines with J gene TRBJ1-6; 7 positions match TRBD1. The origin of this receptor is a human donor with classical Hodgkin lymphoma. The sequences come from peripheral blood mononuclear cells (PBMCs), collected before the second cycle of nivolumab. The CDR3 loop reads CASSPGQYNSPLHF. The CDR3 region has the DNA TGTGCCAGTAGCCCGGGACAGTATAATTCACCCCTCCACTTT.